This T cell receptor beta chain is drawn from a study of blood T cell repertoires in COVID-19. Background on the study: Sources were T cells, B-cell-depleted T cells, or PBMCs; the material itself was cDNA or gDNA.

Original analysis: Reference gene primer amplification gave nucleated cell count estimates. The assay was immunoSEQ multiplex PCR, and TCRdb's table has in-frame clones only and misses some. Clone size and the V and J calls come from that table; the DNA yielded D and trimming. This sample has about 210,000 clones; over 75% occur once, and the top ten carry around 13%. This CDR3 is built from 11 residues. Trimming removed 9 bases from V and 5 bases from J; junction bases left unmatched: 1. Germline CDR1 reads MDHEN; CDR2 reads SYDVKM. A single count supports this clone. V and J are TRBV28 and TRBJ1-2; TRBD1 agrees at 9 bases. The sample consisted of peripheral blood. The sequence came from a human donor in a cohort sampled during active COVID-19. DNA for the CDR3: TGTGCCAGGGGGACAGGGTATGGCTACACCTTC. Protein product: CARGTGYGYTF.